This entry concerns a single TCR beta chain. The germline gene is not matched at one end of the junction; a read error may be the cause. This sample was taken from a study of blood T cell repertoires in COVID-19. The assay was immunoSEQ multiplex PCR, and TCRdb's table has in-frame clones only and misses some. This table has 150,000 to 190,000 clones, 76% appearing once. The CDR3 consists of 17 residues. From germline, CDR1 is MNHEY and CDR2 SMNVEV (reference sequence). The chain employs TRBV27 and TRBJ1-6; TRBD1 agrees at 7 bases. The receptor's source is a woman of 80 years or more with acute or convalescent COVID-19. Material for sequencing was peripheral blood. This CDR3 is CASSLFTGASFNSPLHF. In nucleotides, the CDR3 is TGTGCCAGCAGTTTATTTACAGGGGCCTCCTTTAATTCACCCCTCCACTTT.